This entry lists 5 T cell receptor beta chains sequenced from one sample in a study of control samples from healthy donors and cancer patients (dated by TCRdb to about 2020). Receptor libraries were prepared by the immunoSEQ multiplex PCR assay. TCRdb obtained this table from immuneACCESS and retained in-frame rearrangements with V and J assigned. These tables miss some clones; where compared with another copy, unresolved V genes account for less than half of the shortfall, and the remainder is unexplained. The sample profile shows roughly 200,000 clones; 90% to 95% of them were found once. Over 1.2% of the sample is held by the ten biggest clonotypes. Sequenced: blood. Every receptor here comes from a man over 45 in good health.

The chain has TRBV5-1 and TRBJ2-6; possible D gene TRBD1, 5 bases. Trimming shortened V by 9 bases and J by 0 bases, and 16 bases separated the two germline ends. Germline V gene sequence: CDR1 SGHRS, CDR2 YFSETQ. CDR3 length: 16 residues. CDR3 bases: TGCGCCACAAGTGCGACAGTTAGCTCTGGGGCCAACGTCCTGACTTTC. Translating it yields CATSATVSSGANVLTF.

This clone came up once. The genes are TRBV7-9 and TRBJ1-3; 10 bases align to TRBD1. The CDR3 has 14 amino acids. Germline trimming cut 5 bases from V and 6 bases from J; bases unmatched to any gene: 4. Germline V CDR1 and CDR2: SEHNR, FQNEAQ (reference sequence). The CDR3 region is CASSLGTGENTIYF. Here the CDR3 DNA reads TGTGCCAGCAGCCTAGGGACAGGGGAAAACACCATATATTTT.

This clone was found once. This rearrangement joins TRBV28 to TRBJ1-1, with D possibly TRBD1 on 6 matching bases. From germline, CDR1 is MDHEN and CDR2 SYDVKM. V was pared by 5 bases and J by 5 bases, with 12 bases between. The CDR3 runs 13 residues. The CDR3 loop is CASSPLQGTEAFF. The CDR3 DNA is TGTGCCAGCAGTCCTCTACAGGGAACTGAAGCTTTCTTT.

V is TRBV5-1 and J is TRBJ1-1; tentative D call: TRBD1 (6 bases). V was pared by 4 bases and J by 3 bases, with 13 bases between. CDR3 length: 14 residues. CDR1 is SGHRS and CDR2 is YFSETQ in the germline V gene. The CDR3 sequence: CASSRKGDDTEAFF. The DNA of the CDR3 is TGCGCCAGCAGCCGAAAGGGGGACGACACTGAAGCTTTCTTT.

The chain links TRBV18 to TRBJ1-3; D is ambiguous. This CDR3 region has 13 residues. Germline lookup yields CDR1 KGHSH and CDR2 LQKENI. Between the trimmed V and J ends, which lost 3 bases and 0 bases, there was a span of 3 bases. CDR3 sequence (DNA): TGTGCCAGCTCACCGGGCTCTGGAAACACCATATATTTT. Residues: CASSPGSGNTIYF.